This passage covers 22 T cell receptor beta chains from one sample sequenced in a study of long-term antiretroviral therapy in people with HIV. Survey-level resolution applied to immunoSEQ assay v3.0. Here immunoSEQ multiplex PCR was the method, and the copy in TCRdb shows in-frame clones only, minus some. This sample has some 11,000 clones, with 83% found just once. Sequenced here: unsorted PBMCs, sampled 3.4 years after starting antiretroviral therapy. These receptors all stem from a middle-aged man with HIV.

The sample holds one count of this clone. The chain recombines TRBV29-1 with TRBJ2-1; maybe TRBD2 (6 bases). CDR1 is SQVTM and CDR2 is ANQGSEA in the germline V gene. The CDR3 covers 14 residues. Trimming pared 7 bases from V and 2 bases from J, leaving 15 bases between. CDR3 DNA sequence: TGCAGCGGCCGGGAGCGGGTAGCCTACAATGAGCAGTTCTTC. Amino acid sequence: CSGRERVAYNEQFF.

This chain joins TRBV18 and TRBJ2-2; D not certain. Germline values: CDR1 KGHSH, CDR2 LQKENI. This CDR3 spans 13 amino acids. The V gene lost 3 bases and the J gene lost 4 bases, with 6 bases spanning the gap. The CDR3 DNA reads as TGTGCCAGCTCACCCCAGACCACCGGGGAGCTGTTTTTT. Translated: CASSPQTTGELFF.

The sample holds one count of this clone. V and J are TRBV18 and TRBJ2-7, with 8 bases identical to TRBD2. V shed 0 bases and J 2 bases; nucleotides not matched to a gene: 3. The CDR3 is made up of 15 amino acids. Germline lookup yields CDR1 KGHSH and CDR2 LQKENI. CDR3 sequence reads: CASSPPSGSTYEQYF. The CDR3 DNA reads as TGTGCCAGCTCACCACCCAGCGGGAGTACCTACGAGCAGTACTTC.

The chain employs TRBV6-5 and TRBJ2-7; 7 bases fit TRBD2. The CDR3 sequence is 14 residues long. Germline CDR1 is MNHEY and CDR2 is SVGAGI. The J segment lost 6 bases and the V segment lost 8 bases, leaving 13 bases of the junction unmatched. This CDR3 is CASAIPGGETEQYF. The CDR3 DNA follows: TGTGCCAGCGCGATCCCGGGAGGAGAGACCGAGCAGTACTTC.

The V gene is TRBV29-1, the J gene TRBJ1-2; D gene ambiguous. The CDR3 runs 12 residues. CDR1 is SQVTM and CDR2 is ANQGSEA in the germline V gene. Between the trimmed V and J ends, which lost 4 bases and 8 bases, there was a span of 14 bases. CDR3 loop: CSVGVGRLGYTF. In DNA, the CDR3 is TGCAGCGTTGGGGTGGGCCGGCTGGGCTACACCTTC.

This clone is a singleton in its sample. The chain uses TRBV27 and TRBJ2-7; D is unclear. Trimming took off 4 bases at V and 0 bases at J, with 16 bases between the two ends. Germline V lookup: CDR1 MNHEY, CDR2 SMNVEV (reference sequence). The CDR3 has 16 residues. The CDR3 region is CASSSSRRASSYEQYF. CDR3 sequence (DNA): TGTGCCAGCAGTTCCTCGAGAAGGGCCAGCTCCTACGAGCAGTACTTC.

The gene calls are TRBV30 and TRBJ2-3; D gene unclear. The CDR3 is 17 residues long. The ends were cut back, 0 bases at V and 3 bases at J, with 19 bases in the middle. Germline V CDR1 and CDR2: GTSNPN, SVGIG (reference sequence). DNA for the CDR3: TGTGCCTGGAGTGTGATACTCCCTCTTTTCCCAACAGATACGCAGTATTTT. Protein product: CAWSVILPLFPTDTQYF.

The rearrangement joins TRBV19 to TRBJ1-4; 8 bases fit TRBD1. This CDR3 comprises 15 residues. The ends lost 4 bases at V and 4 bases at J; junction bases unmatched: 5. The germline V gene encodes CDR1 LNHDA and CDR2 SQIVND (reference sequence). CDR3 DNA: TGTGCCAGTAGTACCTGGACAGGGTTTAATGAAAAACTGTTTTTT. Its translation is CASSTWTGFNEKLFF.

V gene TRBV7-2 combines with J gene TRBJ1-1; the D is unclear. The CDR3 spans 14 residues. V lost 1 base, J lost 8 bases, and 14 bases lay in between. From germline, CDR1 is SGHTA and CDR2 FQGNSA. CDR3: CASSLGPAVSEAFF. CDR3 coding DNA: TGTGCCAGCAGCTTAGGACCCGCAGTCTCGGAAGCTTTCTTT.

V is TRBV27 and J is TRBJ2-2, with 10 bases matching TRBD1. The germline V gene has CDR1 MNHEY and CDR2 SMNVEV (reference sequence). The CDR3 is 16 residues long. After removal of 2 bases from V and 3 bases from J, the junction contained 3 bases not matched to a gene. CDR3 bases: TGTGCCAGCAGTTTAGCGGGACAGGGGTACACCGGGGAGCTGTTTTTT. Translating it yields CASSLAGQGYTGELFF.

This sequence joins TRBV11-2 and TRBJ1-4; TRBD1 might be the D (5 bases). Trimming shortened V by 3 bases and J by 3 bases, and 17 bases separated the two germline ends. CDR1 is SGHAT, CDR2 FQNNGV, per germline. The CDR3 runs 17 residues. CDR3 sequence: CASSFSDTFVPNEKLFF. The CDR3 DNA is TGTGCCAGCAGCTTCTCGGACACTTTTGTGCCTAATGAAAAACTGTTTTTT.

The rearrangement joins TRBV27 to TRBJ1-5; D might be TRBD1 (5 bases). V was clipped by 0 bases and J by 5 bases, with 11 bases between them. The germline V gene encodes CDR1 MNHEY and CDR2 SMNVEV (reference sequence). The CDR3 covers 15 residues. Here the CDR3 DNA reads TGTGCCAGCAGTTTATCGGGGCAGCGAGATCAGCCCCAGCATTTT. It translates to CASSLSGQRDQPQHF.

This chain uses TRBV4-3 with TRBJ2-7; D not resolved. Trimming pared 1 base from V and 4 bases from J, leaving 14 bases between. Germline V gene data show CDR1 as LGHNA and CDR2 as YSLEER. The CDR3 loop spans 15 amino acids. The CDR3 reads CASSQGRGVRYEQYF. CDR3 bases: TGCGCCAGCAGCCAAGGACGTGGGGTTAGGTACGAGCAGTACTTC.

This clone was seen a few times. The chain recombines TRBV2 with TRBJ1-5; TRBD1 is a possible D gene (6 bases). V was trimmed by 7 bases and J by 3 bases, leaving 10 bases between them. The CDR3 has 13 amino acids. Germline assignment: CDR1 SNHLY and CDR2 FYNNEI. CDR3 protein: CASNREANQPQHF. DNA of the CDR3: TGTGCCAGCAACAGGGAAGCCAATCAGCCCCAGCATTTT.

The J gene is TRBJ2-2, the V gene TRBV7-2; D may be TRBD1 (6 bases). The germline CDR1 and CDR2 sequences are SGHTA and FQGNSA. The CDR3 runs 16 residues. Trimming left V 1 base short and J 6 bases short, with 15 bases between. The CDR3 bases are TGTGCCAGCAGCTTAGTTGGGGGCACCCAGCCCGGGGAGCTGTTTTTT. Its translation: CASSLVGGTQPGELFF.

V gene TRBV7-2 combines with J gene TRBJ1-3; no reliable D call. V was clipped by 5 bases and J by 4 bases, with 9 bases between them. Germline V CDR1 and CDR2: SGHTA, FQGNSA. The CDR3 extends over 13 amino acids. DNA for the CDR3: TGTGCCAGCAGCCAAGAGTGGGGAAACACCATATATTTT. Translated, it gives CASSQEWGNTIYF. Supplemented by reference TRBV7-2 and TRBJ1-3, the full variable domain reads GAGVSQSPSNKVTEKGKDVELRCDPISGHTALYWYRQSLGQGLEFLIYFQGNSAPDKSGLPSDRFSAERTGGSVSTLTIQRTQQEDSAVYLCASSQEWGNTIYFGEGSWLTVV.

The V gene is TRBV11-3, the J gene TRBJ2-2; 9 nucleotides match TRBD1. The CDR3 spans 15 residues. Germline V gene lookup returns CDR1 SGHNT and CDR2 YENEEA. V lost 5 bases and J lost 1; bases outside the gene matches: 2. CDR3 DNA: TGTGCCAGCAGCGCGGACAGGGGGAACACCGGGGAGCTGTTTTTT. Translation gives CASSADRGNTGELFF.

This clone was seen only once. The J gene is TRBJ1-3, the V gene TRBV11-2, with 11 bases identical to TRBD1. CDR3 length: 16 amino acids. Germline V gives CDR1 SGHAT, CDR2 FQNNGV. The trim removed 3 bases at V and 4 bases at J, leaving 5 bases unmatched. This CDR3 reads CASSFGQGAQGNTIYF. The CDR3 nucleotides are TGTGCCAGCAGCTTTGGACAGGGGGCGCAAGGAAACACCATATATTTT.

This chain connects TRBV4-2 to TRBJ2-1; a weak D match, TRBD1 (7 bases). CDR1 and CDR2 (germline): LGHNA, YNFKEQ. Trimming cost V 6 bases and J 8 bases, with 14 bases left between them. This CDR3 contains 13 residues. The CDR3 protein is CASRPDREDEQFF. The CDR3 bases are TGTGCCAGCAGACCAGACAGGGAGGATGAGCAGTTCTTC.

The rearrangement joins TRBV29-1 to TRBJ1-1; 8 bases match TRBD1. CDR1 SQVTM and CDR2 ANQGSEA come from the germline V gene. CDR3 length: 13 residues. Trimming removed 5 bases from V and 5 bases from J; junction bases left unmatched: 7. In nucleotides, the CDR3 is TGCAGCGTTTCACCAGGGGGCTGGACTGAAGCTTTCTTT. The encoded protein is CSVSPGGWTEAFF.

In this sample, this clone turned up a few times. This chain connects TRBV4-2 to TRBJ2-7; no reliable D call. V lost 0 bases and J lost 5, with 14 bases in between. The CDR3 sequence is 15 residues long. Germline V CDR1 and CDR2: LGHNA, YNFKEQ. In DNA form, the CDR3 reads TGTGCCAGCAGCCAAGAGGGCGATCAGGCCGACGAGCAGTACTTC. Translation: CASSQEGDQADEQYF.

The chain links TRBV18 to TRBJ2-7; a possible D gene is TRBD2 (6 bases). Germline values: CDR1 KGHSH, CDR2 LQKENI. V lost 5 bases, J lost 1 base, and 15 bases lay in between. The CDR3 covers 15 residues. In DNA form, the CDR3 reads TGTGCCAGCTCAGAGGGGCTAGCGCGTTCCTACGAGCAGTACTTC. Residues: CASSEGLARSYEQYF.